Listed here is a single T cell receptor (beta chain). Its antigen is as yet unknown. These data are taken from a study of T cell repertoires in cytomegalovirus infection. About the study: Matching HLA type, along with CMV infection, was indicated by public TCR beta signatures.

CDR3 size: 16 residues. Germline V gene data show CDR1 as MDHEN and CDR2 as SYDVKM. V lost 4 bases and J lost 7; bases outside the gene matches: 11. Study-level findings and limits: Using cumulative public TCR beta family frequency, the authors identified those who carried CMV together with the relevant HLA. Within the response measured ex vivo, HLA-C-restricted CMV-specific TCR beta clonotypes were dominant.

TCRdb re-analysed the reads in MiXCR, keeping a single row per CDR3 protein. The sample has under 200,000 distinct CDR3 sequences; roughly 9.8% are singletons. This chain uses TRBV28 with TRBJ2-1; TRBD1 matches 9 bases. The sequencing input was PBMCs. The clonotype originates from a human donor in good health (CMV status not recorded). Some clones in this sample may be carry-over from other donors' samples. CDR3 amino acids: CASSSSGTGFLNEQFF. For the CDR3, the DNA is TGTGCCAGCAGTTCCTCCGGGACAGGGTTTTTGAATGAGCAGTTCTTC. Full variable domain (remainder filled in from reference TRBV28 and TRBJ2-1): DVKVTQSSRYLVKRTGEKVFLECVQDMDHENMFWYRQDPGLGLRLIYFSYDVKMKEKGDIPEGYSVSREKKERFSLILESASTNQTSMYLCASSSSGTGFLNEQFFGPGTRLTVL.